This T cell receptor (beta chain) was sequenced in a study of shared clonotypes between healthy human individuals. Trimming removed 4 bases at V and 10 bases at J, with 19 bases between. The V gene's germline CDR1 is MNHNS and CDR2 SASEGT. The CDR3 spans 15 residues. A remark on this clone: Its antigen remains unidentified.

The data were produced by immunoSEQ multiplex PCR, yet TCRdb's version contains in-frame clones alone and is incomplete. The sample includes around 2.5 million clones, 90% to 95% seen only once; the top ten take approximately 0.36%. General study findings and limits: Clonotype sharing across a few donors was observed for approximately 5% of naive CD4 clonotypes.

The specimen sequenced was naive CD4+ T cells from PBMCs. Subset here: CD45RA+ positively selected. The genes are TRBV6-1 and TRBJ1-4; D may be TRBD1 (6 bases). The source of this sequence is a young man in good health. Some clones in this sample may be carry-over from other donors' samples. The CDR3 nucleotides are TGTGCCAGCAGTGGGCGTTTTGGGGGGGCCGGAAAACTGTTTTTT. Its translation is CASSGRFGGAGKLFF.